This paragraph covers one T cell receptor (beta chain) sequence. Its antigen is unknown. Clones were sequenced by immunoSEQ multiplex PCR, and TCRdb holds only the in-frame ones, with some missing. The data hold around 30,000 clones, with 85% to 95% observed a single time. This specimen belongs to a study of T cells in localized non-small cell lung cancer. Study results and limitations: Measurement of T cell clonality placed uninvolved adjacent lung highest, above the level in tumor. In the blood, greater T cell density corresponded to longer overall survival. Heterogeneity remains possible, as sequencing covered one tumor region only.

The germline V and J ends were trimmed by 1 base and 5 bases, with 8 bases remaining between them. The germline V gene encodes CDR1 LNHDA and CDR2 SQIVND (reference sequence). The CDR3 is made up of 14 amino acids. This chain joins TRBV19 and TRBJ1-4; D remains unclear. The receptor was isolated from a woman aged 40-69 years with stage I lung adenocarcinoma. Sequencing used peripheral blood, obtained before any cancer treatment. CDR3 bases: TGTGCCAGTAGTATAGTAGGGAGGAATGAAAAACTGTTTTTT. This gives the protein CASSIVGRNEKLFF.